This section outlines one TCR beta chain sequence together with its context. Antigen unknown. The entry originates in a study of CD8+ T cells in alopecia areata. General study results and limits: Scalp repertoires also include resident alphabeta T cells from normal skin.

As for treatment: oral pan-JAK inhibitor, 5-10 mg twice daily. The germline gives CDR1 MNHEY, CDR2 SMNVEV (reference sequence). Between the trimmed V and J ends, which lost 0 bases and 6 bases, there was a span of 9 bases. The CDR3 covers 13 residues. Once RNA had been extracted, it was reverse transcribed into cDNA to act as the sequencing template. Sequencing was performed with immunoSEQ multiplex PCR; in TCRdb, only in-frame clones are kept and a portion is missing. This sample carries some 150,000 clones, about four fifths of them seen once, and the ten largest clones take roughly 25%. The specimen comprised CD8+ T cells sorted from blood, sampled at week 4, from a patient treated with tofacitinib. The sequence came from a human donor with alopecia areata. This rearrangement joins TRBV27 to TRBJ2-7, with D possibly matching TRBD1 (5 bases). This CDR3 is CASSLSSQGEQYF. The CDR3 bases are TGTGCCAGCAGTTTATCTAGCCAGGGCGAGCAGTACTTC.